The following is a TCR beta chain sequence with its context. V lost 7 bases and J lost 3; bases outside the gene matches: 5. Per the germline V gene, CDR1 is LGHDT and CDR2 is YNNKEL (reference sequence). There are 13 residues in the CDR3. Per the authors' pipeline: By means of reference gene primer amplification, nucleated cell counts were estimated. Produced via immunoSEQ multiplex PCR; TCRdb's table is partial and in-frame only. D and trimming were read from the DNA, whereas the V and J calls and clone size are those reported in that table. Counted here are about 300,000 clones, around 89% occurring once; the ten biggest clones make up approximately 7.2%. This sample was taken from a study of blood T cell repertoires in COVID-19. Study overall: Spain, Italy and the United States supplied samples that represented acute and convalescent COVID-19. T cells, B-cell-depleted T cells, or PBMCs supplied cDNA or gDNA.

J is TRBJ2-5 and V is TRBV3-1 (or the pseudogene TRBV3-2); 7 bases map to TRBD2. Material for sequencing was peripheral blood. The receptor was isolated from a woman in her 30s who had recovered from COVID-19. The DNA for the CDR3 is TGTGCCAGCAAACGGCGGGAGAAAGAGACCCAGTACTTC. As protein: CASKRREKETQYF.